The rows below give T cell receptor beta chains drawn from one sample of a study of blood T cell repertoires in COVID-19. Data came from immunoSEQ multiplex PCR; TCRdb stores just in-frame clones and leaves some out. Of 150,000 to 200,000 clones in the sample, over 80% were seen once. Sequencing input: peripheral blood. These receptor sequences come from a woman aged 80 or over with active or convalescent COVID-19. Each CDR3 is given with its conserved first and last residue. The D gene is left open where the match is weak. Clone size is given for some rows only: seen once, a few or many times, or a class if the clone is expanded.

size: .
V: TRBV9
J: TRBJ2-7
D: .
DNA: TGTGCCAGCAGCGTAGCTTGGGACACCTTCTACGAGCAGTACTTC
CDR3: CASSVAWDTFYEQYF

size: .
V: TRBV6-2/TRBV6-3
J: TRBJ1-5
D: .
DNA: TGTGCCAGCAGTTCATCATTTCAGCCCCAGCATTTT
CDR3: CASSSSFQPQHF

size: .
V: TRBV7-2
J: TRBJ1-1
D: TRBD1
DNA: TGTGCCAGCAGCTTTACAGGGGGTATGAACACTGAAGCTTTCTTT
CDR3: CASSFTGGMNTEAFF

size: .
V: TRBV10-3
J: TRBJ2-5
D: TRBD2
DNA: TGTGCCATCTGGGGAGGGGCAGGTGAGACCCAGTACTTC
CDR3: CAIWGGAGETQYF

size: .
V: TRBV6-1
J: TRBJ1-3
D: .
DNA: TGTGCCAGCAGTGAAGACAGGGTCGTCTCTGGAAACACCATATATTTT
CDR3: CASSEDRVVSGNTIYF

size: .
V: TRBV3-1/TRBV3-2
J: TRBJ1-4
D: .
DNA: TGTGCCAGCAGCCAAGACCGCAGTAATGAAAAACTGTTTTTT
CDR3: CASSQDRSNEKLFF

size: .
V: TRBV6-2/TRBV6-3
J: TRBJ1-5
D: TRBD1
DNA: TGTGCCAGCAGTCTTTTACAGGGGGCGAATACACAGCCCCAGCATTTT
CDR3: CASSLLQGANTQPQHF

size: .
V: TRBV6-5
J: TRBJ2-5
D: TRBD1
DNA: TGTGCCAGCAGTTACTCGACAGGGATGCGGGAGACCCAGTACTTC
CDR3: CASSYSTGMRETQYF

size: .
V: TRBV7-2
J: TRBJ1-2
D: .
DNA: TGTGCCAGCACCCCCCTCGATGGCTACACCTTC
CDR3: CASTPLDGYTF

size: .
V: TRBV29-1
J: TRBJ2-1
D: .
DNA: TGCAGCGTCAGGGGAAGCAATGAGCAGTTCTTC
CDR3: CSVRGSNEQFF

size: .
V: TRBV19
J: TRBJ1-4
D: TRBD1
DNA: TGTGCCAGTAGCCCCGGGACAGGGGCCGTTGGTGAAAAACTGTTTTTT
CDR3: CASSPGTGAVGEKLFF

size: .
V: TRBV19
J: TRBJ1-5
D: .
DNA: TGTGCCAGCACGGACAGCCTGAATCAGCCCCAGCATTTT
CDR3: CASTDSLNQPQHF

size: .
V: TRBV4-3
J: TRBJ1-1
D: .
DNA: TGCGCCAGCAGCCACCTCAGTGGCACTGAAGCTTTCTTT
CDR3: CASSHLSGTEAFF

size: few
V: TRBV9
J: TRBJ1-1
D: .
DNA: TGTGCCAGCAGCGTAGAAACAGGGCTGGTGAACACTGAAGCTTTCTTT
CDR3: CASSVETGLVNTEAFF

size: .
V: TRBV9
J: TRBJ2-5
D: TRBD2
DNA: TGTGCCAGCAGCGGGGGACTAGCGGGACCCGGAGAGACCCAGTACTTC
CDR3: CASSGGLAGPGETQYF

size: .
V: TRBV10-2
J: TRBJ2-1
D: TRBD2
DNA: TGCGCCAGCAGTGGACAAAGCGGGGGGAATGAGCAGTTCTTC
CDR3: CASSGQSGGNEQFF

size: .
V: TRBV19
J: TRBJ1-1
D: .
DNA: TGTGCCAGTAGTAAATCCTGGAACACTGAAGCTTTCTTT
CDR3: CASSKSWNTEAFF

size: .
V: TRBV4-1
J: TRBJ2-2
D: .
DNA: TGCGCCAGCAGCCAAGAATTCTCACAGAGGAACACCGGGGAGCTGTTTTTT
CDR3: CASSQEFSQRNTGELFF